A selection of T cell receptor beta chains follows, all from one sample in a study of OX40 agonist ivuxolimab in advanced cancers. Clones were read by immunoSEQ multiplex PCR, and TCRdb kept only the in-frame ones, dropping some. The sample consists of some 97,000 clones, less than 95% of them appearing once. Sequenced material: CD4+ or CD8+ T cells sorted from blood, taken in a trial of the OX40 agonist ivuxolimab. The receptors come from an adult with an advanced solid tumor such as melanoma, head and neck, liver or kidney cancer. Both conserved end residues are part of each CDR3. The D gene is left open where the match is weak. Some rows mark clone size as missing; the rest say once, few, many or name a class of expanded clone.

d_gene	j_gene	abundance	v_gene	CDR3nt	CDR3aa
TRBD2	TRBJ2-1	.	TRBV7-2	TGTGCCAGCAGGAGGACTAGCGTAAAAAATGAGCAGTTCTTC	CASRRTSVKNEQFF
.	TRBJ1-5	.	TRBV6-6	TGTGCCAGCAGTTCAAACAATCAGCCCCAGCATTTT	CASSSNNQPQHF
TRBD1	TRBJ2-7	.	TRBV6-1	TGTGCCAGCAGAGAAATAACAGGGGTCGAGCAGTACTTC	CASREITGVEQYF
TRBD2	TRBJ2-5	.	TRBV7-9	TGTGCCAGCTCGTCTAGCGGGAGTTCAGAGACCCAGTACTTC	CASSSSGSSETQYF
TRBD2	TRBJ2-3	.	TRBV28	TGTGCCAGCAGTGGGGGACTAGCGGGAGGGGTTGCAGATACGCAGTATTTT	CASSGGLAGGVADTQYF
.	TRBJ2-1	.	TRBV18	TGTGCCAGCTCACCAACCAGGGACTACAATGAGCAGTTCTTC	CASSPTRDYNEQFF
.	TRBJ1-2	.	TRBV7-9	TGTGCCAGCAGCCGGGACGTTAACTATGGCTACACCTTC	CASSRDVNYGYTF
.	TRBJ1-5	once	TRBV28	TGTGCCAGCAGTTTATCAGGTCCCAGCAATCAGCCCCAGCATTTT	CASSLSGPSNQPQHF
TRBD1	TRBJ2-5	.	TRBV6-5	TGTGCCAGCAGTTTCAACAGGGGTTGGCAAGAGACCCAGTACTTC	CASSFNRGWQETQYF
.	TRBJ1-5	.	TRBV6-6	TGTGCCAGCAGTTACTCGGCAGGGGTTGATCAGCCCCAGCATTTT	CASSYSAGVDQPQHF
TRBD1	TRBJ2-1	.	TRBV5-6	TGTGCCAGCAGCCCCCCGGCCGGGACAGGGGGCTCCTACAATGAGCAGTTCTTC	CASSPPAGTGGSYNEQFF
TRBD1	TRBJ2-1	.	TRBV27	TGTGCCAGCAGTTTGACAGGGTCCTACAATGAGCAGTTCTTC	CASSLTGSYNEQFF
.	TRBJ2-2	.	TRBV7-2	TGTGCCAGCAGCTATACAGGGACGAACACCGGGGAGCTGTTTTTT	CASSYTGTNTGELFF
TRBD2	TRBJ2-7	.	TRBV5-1	TGCGCCAGCAGCATGGGACTAGCGGGAGGAGAGCAGTACTTC	CASSMGLAGGEQYF
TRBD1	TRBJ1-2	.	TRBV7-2	TGTGCCAGCAGCTTAGTACTTCAGGGGGCGCGGAGCTATGGCTACACCTTC	CASSLVLQGARSYGYTF
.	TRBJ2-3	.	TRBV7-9	TGTGCCAGCAGCTCGTCCGGCACAGATACGCAGTATTTT	CASSSSGTDTQYF
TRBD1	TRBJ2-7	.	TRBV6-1	TGTGCCAGCAGTGGACGACAGGGTCCCTACGAGCAGTACTTC	CASSGRQGPYEQYF
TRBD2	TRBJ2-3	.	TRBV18	TGTGCCAGCTCACCTGGGACTAGCGGCTACTCAGATACGCAGTATTTT	CASSPGTSGYSDTQYF
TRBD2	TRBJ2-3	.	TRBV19	TGTGCCAGTAGTGGCTGGCAGCGGGAGACAGATACGCAGTATTTT	CASSGWQRETDTQYF
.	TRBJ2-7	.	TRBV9	TGTGCCAGCAGCGTACGCAGGGAAAGTTCCGAGCAGTACTTC	CASSVRRESSEQYF
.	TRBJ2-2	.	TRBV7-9	TGTGCCAGCAGCCCAGGGGGGCCAGACACCGGGGAGCTGTTTTTT	CASSPGGPDTGELFF
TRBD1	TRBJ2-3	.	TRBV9	TGTGCCAGCAGGGGGACAGGGGGAGCAGATACGCAGTATTTT	CASRGTGGADTQYF
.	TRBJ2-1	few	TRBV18	TGTGCCAGCTCACCGGGAGTGGGTGAGCAGTTCTTC	CASSPGVGEQFF
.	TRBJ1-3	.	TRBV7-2	TGTGCCAGCAGCTTAGAAGGGGGGGAGTACTCTGGAAACACCATATATTTT	CASSLEGGEYSGNTIYF
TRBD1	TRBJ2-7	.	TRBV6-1	TGTGCCAGCAATTGGGGGGGACAGGGTAACTACGAGCAGTACTTC	CASNWGGQGNYEQYF
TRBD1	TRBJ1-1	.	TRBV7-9	TGTGCCAGCAGCCCTACAGGGGTAGATAGGAGAGCTTTCTTT	CASSPTGVDRRAFF
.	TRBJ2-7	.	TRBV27	TGTGCCAGCAGTAGGGGTGGCGGTCACGAGCAGTACTTC	CASSRGGGHEQYF
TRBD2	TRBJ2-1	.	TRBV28	TGTGCCAGCTGCGGGTCCGGGACTAGCTACAATGAGCAGTTCTTC	CASCGSGTSYNEQFF
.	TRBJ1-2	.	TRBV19	TGTGCCAGTAGTATAACGGGTCGCGGTCCCAGAAACTATGGCTACACCTTC	CASSITGRGPRNYGYTF
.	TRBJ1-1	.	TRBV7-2	TGTGCCAGCAGCCGGGACTTTATAGAAGCTTTCTTT	CASSRDFIEAFF
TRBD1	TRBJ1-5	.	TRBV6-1	TGTGCCAGCAGAGGGGGCGCAAATCAGCCCCAGCATTTT	CASRGGANQPQHF
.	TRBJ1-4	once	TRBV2	TGTGCCAGCGGGGCGGGACTTCTGGGGGAAAAACTGTTTTTT	CASGAGLLGEKLFF